The T cell receptor (beta chain) described here comes from a study of siplizumab effects on memory and regulatory T cells. Study results and caveats: For siplizumab cultures, the suppressive function of their proliferating Tregs was not confirmed. Siplizumab significantly brought down the alloreactive sequences that trace back to unstimulated CD4+ memory cells. It seemed that naive T cells were more diverse than memory cells and were major contributors to the alloresponse.

TCRdb's copy holds only in-frame clones and misses some; the assay was immunoSEQ multiplex PCR. Of about 100,000 clones detected, around 92% appear once; the ten largest clones hold 0.15%. The CDR3 length is 14 residues. Trimming removed 2 bases from V and 1 base from J; junction bases left unmatched: 2. The germline gives CDR1 KGHSH, CDR2 LQKENI. This clone was counted a single time. Its antigen is not known. This TCR derives from a human donor in good health. Sample: CD4+ T cells sorted from blood. V usage is TRBV18 and J usage is TRBJ2-7; TRBD1 matches 7 bases. CDR3 sequence: CASSPETGSYEQYF. CDR3 sequence (DNA): TGTGCCAGCTCACCAGAGACAGGGTCCTACGAGCAGTACTTC.